The clone carrying this T cell receptor (beta chain) was detected many times. Its specificity is not known. This sample was taken from a study of response to subunit inactivated influenza vaccine. Notes on the study in general: It was the authors' suggestion that each seasonal influenza vaccination recruits few new T cells.

There are 13 residues in the CDR3. With 5 bases removed from V and 0 bases from J, the gap between germline ends came to 7 bases. CDR1 LNHNV and CDR2 YYDKDF come from the germline V gene (reference sequence). Using its own MiXCR run on the RT-PCR reads, TCRdb lists one record per CDR3 protein. This sample has some 640,000 distinct CDR3 sequences, with about 15% found just once. The receptor comes from a man aged 50-60 years who received an inactivated influenza vaccine. Sample: PBMCs from blood, taken about 14 days before vaccination. V and J are TRBV15 and TRBJ1-1; D is perhaps TRBD1 (5 bases). The DNA of the CDR3 is TGTGCCACCAGCGGGGGGATGAACACTGAAGCTTTCTTT. This codes for CATSGGMNTEAFF.